Listed below are T cell receptor beta chains from one sample, sequenced in a study of CD8 T cells in ankylosing spondylitis. TCRdb processed the 5' RACE reads anew with MiXCR; each CDR3 protein has one entry. The data show roughly 670,000 distinct CDR3 sequences, with about 20% seen just once and around 19% held by the top ten. The sequenced sample consisted of blood, either unsorted or a sorted T cell fraction (not recorded which). The source of these receptors is a male donor with ankylosing spondylitis. CDR3s include the opening cysteine and the closing phenylalanine or tryptophan. D genes are given only for firm matches. Only part of the rows carry a size: once, few, many, or a class if the clone is expanded.

j_call: TRBJ1-2; clone_size: few; v_call: TRBV5-1; d_call: TRBD1; cdr3_aa: CASSLDGTGVGTNYGYTF; cdr3_nt: TGCGCCAGCAGCTTGGATGGGACAGGGGTCGGGACTAACTATGGCTACACCTTC
j_call: TRBJ2-4; clone_size: few; v_call: TRBV20-1; d_call: -; cdr3_aa: CSAREGVNIQYF; cdr3_nt: TGCAGTGCTAGAGAAGGGGTCAACATTCAGTACTTC
j_call: TRBJ2-5; clone_size: -; v_call: TRBV18; d_call: -; cdr3_aa: CASSQGLRETQYF; cdr3_nt: TGTGCCAGCTCACAGGGGTTGCGAGAGACCCAGTACTTC
j_call: TRBJ2-7; clone_size: once; v_call: TRBV10-3; d_call: TRBD2; cdr3_aa: CAISEPGLAGVEQYF; cdr3_nt: TGTGCCATCAGTGAGCCAGGACTAGCGGGAGTCGAGCAGTACTTC
j_call: TRBJ1-1; clone_size: few; v_call: TRBV7-9; d_call: -; cdr3_aa: CASSLASQGAAFF; cdr3_nt: TGTGCCAGCAGCTTAGCTTCCCAGGGAGCAGCTTTCTTT
j_call: TRBJ2-1; clone_size: -; v_call: TRBV20-1; d_call: -; cdr3_aa: CSASSRGVGSEQFF; cdr3_nt: TGCAGTGCTAGTTCCAGAGGGGTAGGGAGTGAGCAGTTCTTC
j_call: TRBJ2-7; clone_size: -; v_call: TRBV7-9; d_call: TRBD1; cdr3_aa: CASSFQTGVLVEQYF; cdr3_nt: TGTGCCAGCAGCTTCCAGACAGGGGTGTTGGTGGAGCAGTACTTC
j_call: TRBJ2-5; clone_size: -; v_call: TRBV27; d_call: -; cdr3_aa: CACPEGGQETQYF; cdr3_nt: TGTGCCTGCCCCGAAGGGGGGCAAGAGACCCAGTACTTC
j_call: TRBJ2-7; clone_size: few; v_call: TRBV12-3/TRBV12-4; d_call: -; cdr3_aa: CASSLTPGWEQYF; cdr3_nt: TGTGCCAGCAGCTTAACCCCAGGATGGGAGCAGTACTTC
j_call: TRBJ2-3; clone_size: many; v_call: TRBV4-3; d_call: -; cdr3_aa: CASSQARDTQYF; cdr3_nt: TGCGCCAGCAGCCAAGCCCGGGATACGCAGTATTTT
j_call: TRBJ2-1; clone_size: many; v_call: TRBV12-3/TRBV12-4; d_call: -; cdr3_aa: CASSLGGVSEFF; cdr3_nt: TGTGCCAGCAGTTTGGGGGGTGTCTCCGAGTTCTTC
j_call: TRBJ2-1; clone_size: -; v_call: TRBV7-3; d_call: TRBD2; cdr3_aa: CASSFSSGDYNEQFF; cdr3_nt: TGTGCCAGCAGCTTCTCTAGCGGGGATTACAATGAGCAGTTCTTC
j_call: TRBJ2-1; clone_size: once; v_call: TRBV7-7; d_call: TRBD2; cdr3_aa: CASSGGAGDNEQFF; cdr3_nt: TGTGCCAGCAGCGGGGGAGCGGGAGACAATGAGCAGTTCTTC
j_call: TRBJ2-1; clone_size: -; v_call: TRBV28; d_call: TRBD2; cdr3_aa: CASSVLSGSSGNEQFF; cdr3_nt: TGTGCCAGCAGTGTACTAAGCGGGAGCAGTGGAAATGAGCAGTTCTTC
j_call: TRBJ1-5; clone_size: -; v_call: TRBV20-1; d_call: -; cdr3_aa: CSARELRGNQPQHF; cdr3_nt: TGCAGTGCTAGAGAGTTGCGGGGCAATCAGCCCCAGCATTTT
j_call: TRBJ2-3; clone_size: -; v_call: TRBV10-3; d_call: TRBD2; cdr3_aa: CAILAGNTDTQYF; cdr3_nt: TGTGCCATACTAGCGGGGAACACAGATACGCAGTATTTT
j_call: TRBJ2-1; clone_size: few; v_call: TRBV12-3/TRBV12-4; d_call: TRBD2; cdr3_aa: CASSPSTPGLAGGPYNEQFF; cdr3_nt: TGTGCCAGCAGTCCTTCTACTCCGGGACTAGCGGGAGGACCCTACAATGAGCAGTTCTTC